This T cell receptor (beta chain) was documented in a study of identical twins. Findings of the study overall: Rather than following the same donors, the conclusions depended on cross-sectional statistical analysis. Out-of-frame alpha sequences common to twins were enriched for low generation probability.

Template switching created a universal primer site, and the cDNA included unique molecular identifiers. TCRdb reprocessed the 5' RACE reads via MiXCR and lists one record per CDR3 protein. The sample carries approximately 890,000 distinct CDR3 sequences, 12% recorded once. As for this clonotype: Its antigen is not identified.

V dropped 4 bases and J dropped 2; count of bases not matched to a gene: 6. Germline V gene data show CDR1 as SGHKS and CDR2 as YYEKEE (reference sequence). The CDR3 has 16 amino acids. All donors were healthy, and all were Caucasian. The sample was also reused in another study, on yellow fever vaccine responses in identical twins.

This sequence was found in a woman under 30 in good health. Input material: PBMCs. The chain is built from TRBV5-5 and TRBJ2-3; 11 bases match TRBD2. CDR3 sequence: CASSRELAGDTDTQYF. The CDR3 bases are TGTGCCAGCAGCCGAGAACTAGCGGGAGACACAGATACGCAGTATTTT.